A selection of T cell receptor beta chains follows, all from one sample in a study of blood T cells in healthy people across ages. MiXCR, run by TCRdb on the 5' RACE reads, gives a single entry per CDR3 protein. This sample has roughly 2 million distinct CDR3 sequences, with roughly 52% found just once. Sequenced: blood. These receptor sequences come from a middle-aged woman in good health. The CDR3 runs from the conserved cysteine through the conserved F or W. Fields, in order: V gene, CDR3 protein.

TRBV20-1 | CSVASVGGRGETQYF
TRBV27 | CASSSRTAVYGYTF
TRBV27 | CASSFLTGPNSPLHF
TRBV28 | CAIRGGEGQETQYF
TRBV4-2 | CASSQTPGTHQQENYGYTF
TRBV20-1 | CSAERLAGAPRETQYF
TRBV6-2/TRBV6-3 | CASSYSLLQPQHF
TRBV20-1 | CSARRPGGGGADTQYF
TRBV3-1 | CASSQVVTVQQTQYF
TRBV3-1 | CASSQVGVVYEQFF
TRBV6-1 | CASSAPDGRYGYTF
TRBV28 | CASSLGPFSPLHF
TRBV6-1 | CATPLEGSRTDTQYF
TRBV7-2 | CASSPTSQAKNIQYF
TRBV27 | CASSLWGGSTEAFF
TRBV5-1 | CASSAAPGQGYEQYF
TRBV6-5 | CASSYPRGPYNEQFF
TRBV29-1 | CSVSRTGTVDTQYF
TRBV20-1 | CSARDDRGRGDTEAFF
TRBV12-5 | CASGLVSLAGSTDTQYF
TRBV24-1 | CATSLTSGSYNEQFF
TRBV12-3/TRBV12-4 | CASSRTGLMNTEAFF
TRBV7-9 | CASSPGTGKFYNEQFF
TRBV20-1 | CSASPGLHPYNEQFF
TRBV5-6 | CASSPVQRRVGTDTQYF
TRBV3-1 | CASSPALGRGTYEQYF
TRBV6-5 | CASSPFAAGGFNEQFF
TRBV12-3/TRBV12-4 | CASSYGGGFNNEQFF
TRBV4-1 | CASSQDVANSNEKLFF
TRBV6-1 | CASRNLAGVKQETQYF
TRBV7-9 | CASSSSPGQDATDTQYF
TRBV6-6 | CASSAPGTGEQYF
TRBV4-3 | CASSPEGLEEETQYF
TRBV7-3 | CASSHSPTQGLDGYTF
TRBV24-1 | CATSGGPGRSSGANVLTF
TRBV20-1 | CRAKDLAETQYF
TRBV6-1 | CASSEGTGPGYTF
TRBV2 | CASFVGGRDNEQFF
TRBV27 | CASSRGGLYGYTF
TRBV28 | CASSPTSGGFYEQYF
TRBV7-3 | CASSLERSGGMNEQFF
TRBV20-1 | CSAMTGELVGTTDTQYF
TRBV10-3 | CAISESTRDEQFF
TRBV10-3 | CAISESGTGMETQYF
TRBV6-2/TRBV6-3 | CASSYPLVGVQETQYF
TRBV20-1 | CSAARGLLETQYF
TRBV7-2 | CASSVGGGNEKLFF
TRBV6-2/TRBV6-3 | CASSDQETSTDTQYF
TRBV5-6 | CASSPRTGGLYGYTF
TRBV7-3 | CASSFQPGVETQYF
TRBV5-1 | CASSPGLAGGPADTQYF
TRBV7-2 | CASSPVGGRNTDTQYF
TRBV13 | CASTPGDPEAFF
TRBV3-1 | CASSQAKGGGTYGYTF
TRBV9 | CASSGETDTSYEQYF
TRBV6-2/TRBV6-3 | CASSAIPAPLHF